Each of the 10 T cell receptor beta chains below was sequenced from the same sample in a study of Ad26.COV2.S vaccination and SARS-CoV-2 variants. Treatment indicated: 19 received Ad26.COV2.S at low or high dose, single or two shots; roughly 5 received placebo; per-sample allocation not given. It was on day 63 after the first vaccine or placebo injection that samples were taken. Some clones are missing from TCRdb's copy, which holds only in-frame ones; the method was immunoSEQ multiplex PCR. The top ten hold roughly 12% of the sample, which has some 520,000 clones, roughly 89% seen once. Sequencing was performed on peripheral blood, taken in a trial of Ad26.COV2.S vaccine versus placebo. The receptors were gathered from a person aged 18-65 years who received the Ad26.COV2.S COVID-19 vaccine or a placebo.

The J gene is TRBJ1-1, the V gene TRBV6-5; D ambiguous. Trimming cost V 5 bases and J 8 bases, with 15 bases left between them. This CDR3 spans 13 amino acids. Germline CDR1 MNHEY, CDR2 SVGAGI. The CDR3 nucleotides read TGTGCCAGCAGTAGCCTAGTCCGGGGAGAAGCTTTCTTT. This sequence encodes CASSSLVRGEAFF.

This clone came up once. This CDR3 reads CASKDFTDTQYF. CDR3 nucleotide sequence: TGTGCCAGCAAGGACTTTACAGATACGCAGTATTTT. V and J are TRBV25-1 and TRBJ2-3; D is perhaps TRBD2 (5 bases). There are 12 residues in the CDR3. The V gene's germline CDR1 is MGHDK and CDR2 SYGVNS. The ends were cut back, 7 bases at V and 3 bases at J, with 8 bases in the middle.

The chain recombines TRBV30 with TRBJ2-2; D is perhaps TRBD1 (6 bases). This CDR3 is 14 amino acids long. Per the germline V gene, CDR1 is GTSNPN and CDR2 is SVGIG (reference sequence). Trimming left V 3 bases short and J 1 base short, with 9 bases between. The CDR3 DNA reads TGTGCCTGGAGGAGGACAGTGAACACCGGGGAGCTGTTTTTT. Protein product: CAWRRTVNTGELFF.

The count of this clone is one. The rearrangement uses TRBV3-1 (or the pseudogene TRBV3-2) and TRBJ2-3; D unresolved. CDR1 is LGHDT and CDR2 is YNNKEL in the germline V gene (reference sequence). Trimming took off 1 base at V and 6 bases at J, with 11 bases between the two ends. The CDR3 is 14 residues long. CDR3 DNA sequence: TGTGCCAGCAGCCAAGGCCCACGCCGGGATACGCAGTATTTT. Translated: CASSQGPRRDTQYF.

V is TRBV5-4 and J is TRBJ1-1; no firm D call. Germline CDR1 and CDR2: SGHNT and YYREEE (reference sequence). With 4 bases removed from V and 0 bases from J, the gap between germline ends came to 10 bases. The CDR3 runs to 14 residues. The CDR3 nucleotides read TGTGCCAGCAGCCAGACCGACCTGAACACTGAAGCTTTCTTT. Its protein is CASSQTDLNTEAFF. The variable domain in full, completed from reference TRBV5-4 and TRBJ1-1, reads ETGVTQSPTHLIKTRGQQVTLRCSSQSGHNTVSWYQQALGQGPQFIFQYYREEENGRGNFPPRFSGLQFPNYSSELNVNALELDDSALYLCASSQTDLNTEAFFGQGTRLTVV.

This clone came up once. This sequence joins TRBV5-1 and TRBJ2-1, with TRBD2 identical over 7 bases. Looked up from germline, CDR1 is SGHRS and CDR2 is YFSETQ. V lost 3 bases and J lost 9; bases outside the gene matches: 15. CDR3 length: 16 residues. The CDR3 nucleotides read TGCGCCAGCAGCTACCGGCGGGAGCGTTGGGTCGGTGAGCAGTTCTTC. Amino acid sequence: CASSYRRERWVGEQFF.

CDR3 residues: CASSRLGQVGHYNEQFF. In nucleotides, the CDR3 is TGTGCCAGCAGCCGACTCGGACAGGTAGGACACTACAATGAGCAGTTCTTC. The chain uses TRBV6-6 and TRBJ2-1, with 7 bases lining up with TRBD1. Germline values: CDR1 MNHNY, CDR2 SVGAGI (reference sequence). This CDR3 has 17 residues. Trimming removed 6 bases from V and 3 bases from J; junction bases left unmatched: 14.

Only one count was recorded for this clone. This sequence joins TRBV5-4 and TRBJ2-5; D is unclear. Germline V gene data show CDR1 as SGHNT and CDR2 as YYREEE (reference sequence). V lost 5 bases, J lost 4 bases, and 12 bases lay in between. CDR3 length: 13 residues. The CDR3: CASRPVGRETQYF. Here the CDR3 DNA reads TGTGCCAGCAGGCCCGTAGGGCGAGAGACCCAGTACTTC.

The V gene is TRBV18, the J gene TRBJ1-1; 7 nucleotides align to TRBD1. Germline V lookup: CDR1 KGHSH, CDR2 LQKENI. The CDR3 sequence is 19 residues long. V lost 3 bases to trimming and J lost 1 base; unmatched junction nucleotides: 17. CDR3: CASSPRQMGGGVWNTEAFF. The CDR3 DNA is TGTGCCAGCTCACCCCGACAAATGGGAGGGGGCGTGTGGAACACTGAAGCTTTCTTT. Complete variable domain (other parts from reference TRBV18 and TRBJ1-1): NAGVMQNPRHLVRRRGQEARLRCSPMKGHSHVYWYRQLPEEGLKFMVYLQKENIIDESGMPKERFSAEFPKEGPSILRIQQVVRGDSAAYFCASSPRQMGGGVWNTEAFFGQGTRLTVV.

The J gene is TRBJ1-1, the V gene TRBV7-2; 9 nucleotides line up with TRBD1. This CDR3 is 16 amino acids long. V shed 5 bases and J 1 base; nucleotides not matched to a gene: 8. From germline, CDR1 is SGHTA and CDR2 FQGNSA. CDR3 in amino acids: CASSPRRQGGNTEAFF. The DNA for the CDR3 is TGTGCCAGCAGCCCCCGCCGACAGGGGGGGAACACTGAAGCTTTCTTT.